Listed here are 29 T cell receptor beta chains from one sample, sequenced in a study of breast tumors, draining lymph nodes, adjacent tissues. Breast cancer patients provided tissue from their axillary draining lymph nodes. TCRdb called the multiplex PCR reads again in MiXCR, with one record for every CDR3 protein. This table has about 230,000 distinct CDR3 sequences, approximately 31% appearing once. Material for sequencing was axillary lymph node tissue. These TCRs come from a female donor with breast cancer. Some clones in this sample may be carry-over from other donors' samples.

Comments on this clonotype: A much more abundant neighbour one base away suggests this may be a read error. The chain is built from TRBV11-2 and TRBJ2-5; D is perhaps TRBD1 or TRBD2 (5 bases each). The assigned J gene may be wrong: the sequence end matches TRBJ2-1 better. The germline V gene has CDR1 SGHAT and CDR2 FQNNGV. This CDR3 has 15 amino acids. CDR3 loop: CASSLDLGASETQFF. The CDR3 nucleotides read TGTGCCAGCAGCTTAGATCTCGGGGCGTCGGAGACCCAGTTCTTC.

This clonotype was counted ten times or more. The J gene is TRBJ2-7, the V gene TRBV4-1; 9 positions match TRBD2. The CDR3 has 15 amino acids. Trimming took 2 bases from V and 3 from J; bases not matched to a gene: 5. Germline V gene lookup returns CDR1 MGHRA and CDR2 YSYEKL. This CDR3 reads CASSQTSGGYYEQYF. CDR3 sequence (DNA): TGCGCCAGCAGCCAAACCAGCGGGGGGTACTACGAGCAGTACTTC.

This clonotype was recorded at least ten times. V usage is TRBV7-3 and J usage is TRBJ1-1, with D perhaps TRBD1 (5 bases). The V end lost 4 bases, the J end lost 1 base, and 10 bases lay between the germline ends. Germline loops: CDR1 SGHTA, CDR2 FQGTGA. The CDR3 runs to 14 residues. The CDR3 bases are TGTGCCAGCAGCTCCTTCGGACAGAACACTGAAGCTTTCTTT. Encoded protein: CASSSFGQNTEAFF.

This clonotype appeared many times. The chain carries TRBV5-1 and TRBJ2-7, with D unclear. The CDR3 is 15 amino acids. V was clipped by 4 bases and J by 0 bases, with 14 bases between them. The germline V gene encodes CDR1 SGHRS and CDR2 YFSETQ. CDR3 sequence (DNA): TGCGCCAGCAGCCAAGCTACAACAAACTCCTACGAGCAGTACTTC. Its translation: CASSQATTNSYEQYF.

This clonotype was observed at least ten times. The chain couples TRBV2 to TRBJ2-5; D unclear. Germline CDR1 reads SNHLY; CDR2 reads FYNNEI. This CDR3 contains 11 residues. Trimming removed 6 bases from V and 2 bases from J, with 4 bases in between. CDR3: CASRRQETQYF. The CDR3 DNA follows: TGTGCCAGCAGGCGTCAAGAGACCCAGTACTTC.

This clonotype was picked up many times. CDR3 DNA sequence: TGTGCCAGCGCCGGGACACCCTCTCATGATGAGCAGTTCTTC. As protein: CASAGTPSHDEQFF. The chain joins TRBV6-9 to TRBJ2-1; possibly TRBD1 for D (6 bases). This CDR3 is 14 amino acids long. Germline CDR1 MNHGY, CDR2 SVAAGI. V lost 8 bases and J 8 bases, leaving 19 bases between the germline ends.

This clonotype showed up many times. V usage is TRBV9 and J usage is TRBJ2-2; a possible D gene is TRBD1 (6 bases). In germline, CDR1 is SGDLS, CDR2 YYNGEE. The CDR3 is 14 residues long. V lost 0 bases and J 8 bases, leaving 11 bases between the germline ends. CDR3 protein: CASSVVTGTGELFF. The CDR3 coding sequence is TGTGCCAGCAGCGTAGTCACAGGGACAGGGGAGCTGTTTTTT.

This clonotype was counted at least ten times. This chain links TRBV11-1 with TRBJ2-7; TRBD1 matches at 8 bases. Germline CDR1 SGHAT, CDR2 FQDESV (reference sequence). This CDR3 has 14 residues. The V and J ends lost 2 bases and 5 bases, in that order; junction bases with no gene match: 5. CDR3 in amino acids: CASSLRDRGNEQYF. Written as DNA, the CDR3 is TGTGCCAGCAGCTTAAGAGACAGGGGCAACGAGCAGTACTTC.

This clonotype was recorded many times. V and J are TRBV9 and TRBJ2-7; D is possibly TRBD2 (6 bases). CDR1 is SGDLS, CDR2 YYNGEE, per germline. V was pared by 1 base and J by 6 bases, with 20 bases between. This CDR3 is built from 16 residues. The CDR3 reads CASSVSPTSGFSEQYF. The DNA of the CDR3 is TGTGCCAGCAGCGTATCCCCGACTAGTGGGTTTTCCGAGCAGTACTTC.

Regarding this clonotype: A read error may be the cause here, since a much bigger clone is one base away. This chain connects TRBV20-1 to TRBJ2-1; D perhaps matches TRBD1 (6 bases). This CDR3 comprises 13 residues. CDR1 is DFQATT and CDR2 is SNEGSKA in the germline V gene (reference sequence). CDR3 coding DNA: TGCAGTGCTAGTAGCCAGGGGCTCAATGAGCAGCTCTTC. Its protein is CSASSQGLNEQLF.

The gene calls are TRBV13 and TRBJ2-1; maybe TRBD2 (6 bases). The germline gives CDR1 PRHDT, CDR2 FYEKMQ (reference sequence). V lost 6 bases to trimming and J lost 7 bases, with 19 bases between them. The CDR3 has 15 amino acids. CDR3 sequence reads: CASSARRSSVNEQFF. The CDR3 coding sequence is TGTGCCAGCAGTGCTAGAAGGTCTAGCGTGAATGAGCAGTTCTTC.

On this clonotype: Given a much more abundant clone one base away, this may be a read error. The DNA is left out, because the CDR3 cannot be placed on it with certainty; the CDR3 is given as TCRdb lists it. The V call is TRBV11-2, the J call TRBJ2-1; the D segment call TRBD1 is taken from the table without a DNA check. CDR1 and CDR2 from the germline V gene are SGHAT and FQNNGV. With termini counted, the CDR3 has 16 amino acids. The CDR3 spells CASSFWRGANDNEQFF.

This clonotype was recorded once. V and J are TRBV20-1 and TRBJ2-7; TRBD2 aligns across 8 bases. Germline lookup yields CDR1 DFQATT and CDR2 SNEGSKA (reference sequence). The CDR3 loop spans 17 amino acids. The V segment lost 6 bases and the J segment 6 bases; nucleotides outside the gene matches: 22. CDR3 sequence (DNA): TGCAGTGCCACCACCCCCGGAATAGCGGGGTTGAGTGGCGAGCAGTACTTC. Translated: CSATTPGIAGLSGEQYF.

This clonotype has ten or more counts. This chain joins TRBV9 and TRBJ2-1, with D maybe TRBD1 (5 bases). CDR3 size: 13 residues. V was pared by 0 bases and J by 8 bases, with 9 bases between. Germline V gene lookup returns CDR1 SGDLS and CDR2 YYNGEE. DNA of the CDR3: TGTGCCAGCAGCGTAGGCCCCAGGGATGAGCAGTTCTTC. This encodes CASSVGPRDEQFF.

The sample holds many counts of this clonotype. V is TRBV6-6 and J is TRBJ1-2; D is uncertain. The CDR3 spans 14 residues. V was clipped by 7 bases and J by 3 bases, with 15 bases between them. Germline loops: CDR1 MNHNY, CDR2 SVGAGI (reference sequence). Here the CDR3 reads CASTEEGRYYGYTF. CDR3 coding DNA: TGTGCCAGCACCGAGGAGGGCAGATACTATGGCTACACCTTC.

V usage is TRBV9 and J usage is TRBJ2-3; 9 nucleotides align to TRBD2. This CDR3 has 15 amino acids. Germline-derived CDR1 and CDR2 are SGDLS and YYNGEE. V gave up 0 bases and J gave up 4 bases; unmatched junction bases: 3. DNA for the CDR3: TGTGCCAGCAGCGTAGGCGGGGGGGACGCAGATACGCAGTATTTT. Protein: CASSVGGGDADTQYF.

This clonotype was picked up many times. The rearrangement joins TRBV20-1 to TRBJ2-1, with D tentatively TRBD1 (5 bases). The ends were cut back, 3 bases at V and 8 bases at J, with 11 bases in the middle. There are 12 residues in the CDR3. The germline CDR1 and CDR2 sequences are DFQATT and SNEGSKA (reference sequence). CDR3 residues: CSASNLGDEQFF. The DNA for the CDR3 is TGCAGTGCTAGTAATCTAGGGGATGAGCAGTTCTTC.

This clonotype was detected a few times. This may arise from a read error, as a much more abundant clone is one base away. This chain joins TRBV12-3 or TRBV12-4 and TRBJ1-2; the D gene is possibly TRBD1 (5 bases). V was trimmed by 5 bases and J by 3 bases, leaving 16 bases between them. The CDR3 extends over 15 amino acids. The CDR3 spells CASSDNPGLDYGYTF. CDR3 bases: TGTGCCAGCAGTGACAACCCGGGACTGGACTATGGCTACACCTTC.

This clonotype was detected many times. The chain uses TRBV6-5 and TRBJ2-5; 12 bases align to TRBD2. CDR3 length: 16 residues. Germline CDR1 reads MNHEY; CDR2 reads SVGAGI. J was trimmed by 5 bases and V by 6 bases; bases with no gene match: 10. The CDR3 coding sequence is TGTGCCAGCAGCCGGACTAGCGGGACACCCAAGGAGACCCAGTACTTC. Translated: CASSRTSGTPKETQYF.

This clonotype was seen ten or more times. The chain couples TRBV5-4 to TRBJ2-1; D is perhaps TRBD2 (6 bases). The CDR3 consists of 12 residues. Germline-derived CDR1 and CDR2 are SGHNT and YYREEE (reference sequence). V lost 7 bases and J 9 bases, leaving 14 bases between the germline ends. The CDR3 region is CASLGSAGEQFF. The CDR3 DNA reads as TGTGCCAGCCTTGGTTCAGCGGGTGAGCAGTTCTTC.

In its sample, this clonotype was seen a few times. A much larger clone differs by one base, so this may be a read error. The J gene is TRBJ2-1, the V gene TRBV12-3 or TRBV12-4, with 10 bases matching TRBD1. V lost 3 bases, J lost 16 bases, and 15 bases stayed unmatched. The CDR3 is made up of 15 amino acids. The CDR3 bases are TGTGCCAGCAGTTTCCAATCCCGACCGGGACAGGGGTATTTCTTC. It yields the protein CASSFQSRPGQGYFF.

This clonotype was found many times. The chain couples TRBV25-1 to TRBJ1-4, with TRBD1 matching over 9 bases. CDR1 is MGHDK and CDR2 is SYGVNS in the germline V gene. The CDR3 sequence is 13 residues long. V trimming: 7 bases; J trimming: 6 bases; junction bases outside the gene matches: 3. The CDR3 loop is CASTGQGYEKLFF. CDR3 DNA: TGTGCCAGCACGGGACAGGGCTATGAAAAACTGTTTTTT.

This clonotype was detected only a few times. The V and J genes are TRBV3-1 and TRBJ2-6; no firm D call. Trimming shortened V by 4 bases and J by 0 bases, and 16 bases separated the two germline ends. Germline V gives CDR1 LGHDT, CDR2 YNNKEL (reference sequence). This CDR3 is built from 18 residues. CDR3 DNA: TGTGCCAGCAGCCTCAGTAACATGGCCCGCTCTGGGGCCAACGTCCTGACTTTC. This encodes CASSLSNMARSGANVLTF.

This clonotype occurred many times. CDR3 in DNA: TGTGCCAGCAGGCAGGACAGGGGAAGAGCGGCCTACGAGCAGTACTTC. It yields the protein CASRQDRGRAAYEQYF. The chain carries TRBV27 and TRBJ2-7, with 9 bases matching TRBD1. Germline CDR1 MNHEY, CDR2 SMNVEV (reference sequence). CDR3 length equals 16 residues. The V segment lost 6 bases and the J segment 2 bases; nucleotides outside the gene matches: 11.

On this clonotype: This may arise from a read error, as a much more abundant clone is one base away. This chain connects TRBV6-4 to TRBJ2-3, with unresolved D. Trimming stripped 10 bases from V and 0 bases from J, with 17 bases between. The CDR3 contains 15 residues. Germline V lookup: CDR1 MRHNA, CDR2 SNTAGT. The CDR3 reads CATGHRQSSTDTQYF. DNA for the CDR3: TGTGCCACCGGGCACAGACAATCTAGCACAGATACGCAGTATTTT.

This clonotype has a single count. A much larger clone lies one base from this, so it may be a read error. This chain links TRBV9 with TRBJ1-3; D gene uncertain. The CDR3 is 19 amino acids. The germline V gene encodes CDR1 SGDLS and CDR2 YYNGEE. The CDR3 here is CASSVPRGQGLWTGNAIYF. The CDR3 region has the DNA TGTGCCAGCAGCGTTCCCAGAGGGCAAGGTCTGTGGACTGGAAACGCCATATATTTT.

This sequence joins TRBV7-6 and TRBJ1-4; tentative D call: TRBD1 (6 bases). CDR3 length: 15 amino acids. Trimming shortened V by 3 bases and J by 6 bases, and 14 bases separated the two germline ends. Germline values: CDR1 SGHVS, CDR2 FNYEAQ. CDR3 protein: CASSFAGGTDEKLFF. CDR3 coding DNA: TGTGCCAGCAGCTTTGCCGGGGGCACAGATGAAAAACTGTTTTTT.

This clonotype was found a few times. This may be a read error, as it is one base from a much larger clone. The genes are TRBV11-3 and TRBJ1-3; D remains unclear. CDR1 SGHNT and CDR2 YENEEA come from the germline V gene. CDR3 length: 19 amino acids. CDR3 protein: CASSQDQAKEQHSGNTICF. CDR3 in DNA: TGTGCCAGCAGTCAAGACCAGGCCAAGGAACAGCACTCTGGAAACACCATATGTTTT.

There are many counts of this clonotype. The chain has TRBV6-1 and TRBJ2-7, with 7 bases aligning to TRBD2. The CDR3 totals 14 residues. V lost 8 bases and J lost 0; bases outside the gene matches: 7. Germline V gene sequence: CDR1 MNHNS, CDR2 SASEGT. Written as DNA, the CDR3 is TGTGCCAGCCGGACGGGAGGTAGCTCCTACGAGCAGTACTTC. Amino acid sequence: CASRTGGSSYEQYF.